The clone carrying this T cell receptor (beta chain) was counted at least ten times. What it binds is not known. The data stem from a study of regulatory T cells in long-lasting Graves disease. The time point here: newly diagnosed GD, antithyroid drugs for less than 3 months. TCR sequences were obtained from RNA taken from PBMCs. Germline V gene data show CDR1 as MNHEY and CDR2 as SMNVEV (reference sequence). V lost 1 base and J lost 0; bases outside the gene matches: 6. The CDR3 is 18 amino acids. General study points: Patients whose Graves' disease persisted exhibited lower TCR diversity than those newly diagnosed. Public clonotype sharing was higher in persistent than newly diagnosed patients. It was in persistent disease that TRBV28, TRBJ1-2 and TRBJ2-5 were favored. A limited number of samples was an acknowledged limitation.

HTBI primers from iRepertoire and Arm-PCR of CDR3 regions yielded the TCR beta libraries. In TCRdb, the multiplex PCR reads were re-called with MiXCR into one record per CDR3 protein. Of 390,000 or so distinct CDR3 sequences in the sample, 10% to 15% were seen once. This sample was shared with a second study, whose subject was T cells in Graves' hyperthyroidism and ophthalmopathy.

Sequencing used peripheral blood mononuclear cells (PBMCs), obtained at new diagnosis, from a patient treated with antithyroid drugs. This sequence joins TRBV27 and TRBJ2-6, with 7 bases lining up with TRBD1. The sequence was obtained from a woman between 18 and 30 years old with Graves disease. In DNA, the CDR3 is TGTGCCAGCAGTTTATGGACAGGTGGACCCTCTGGGGCCAACGTCCTGACTTTC. Its protein is CASSLWTGGPSGANVLTF. The full variable domain, its missing parts supplied by reference TRBV27 and TRBJ2-6, is EAQVTQNPRYLITVTGKKLTVTCSQNMNHEYMSWYRQDPGLGLRQIYYSMNVEVTDKGDVPEGYKVSRKEKRNFPLILESPSPNQTSLYFCASSLWTGGPSGANVLTFGAGSRLTVL.